One and the same sample provided the 19 T cell receptor beta chains below, sequenced in a study of identical twins. MiXCR, applied by TCRdb to the 5' RACE reads, yields one record per CDR3 protein. The sample contains 350,000 to 600,000 distinct CDR3 sequences, 14% of which appear only once. This sample also appeared in a second study, on yellow fever vaccine responses in identical twins.

Sequencing was performed on CD4+ T cells sorted from blood. The receptors here all came from a woman younger than 35 in good health.

V is TRBV24-1 and J is TRBJ2-5, with D possibly being TRBD1 (6 bases). Germline lookup yields CDR1 KGHDR and CDR2 SFDVKD. V shed 9 bases and J shed 1 base, with 8 bases lying between them. This CDR3 is built from 12 residues. The CDR3 region is CATQDSQETQYF. The CDR3 coding sequence is TGTGCCACCCAGGACAGCCAAGAGACCCAGTACTTC.

This rearrangement joins TRBV15 to TRBJ2-7, with no clear D. V lost 0 bases to trimming and J lost 2 bases, with 8 bases between them. The CDR3 loop spans 14 amino acids. Germline lookup yields CDR1 LNHNV and CDR2 YYDKDF (reference sequence). CDR3 amino acids: CATSRDPVPYEQYF. CDR3 sequence (DNA): TGTGCCACCAGCAGAGATCCCGTCCCCTACGAGCAGTACTTC. Based on the CDR3 plus reference TRBV15 and TRBJ2-7, the full variable domain is DAMVIQNPRYQVTQFGKPVTLSCSQTLNHNVMYWYQQKSSQAPKLLFHYYDKDFNNEADTPDNFQSRRPNTSFCFLDIRSPGLGDTAMYLCATSRDPVPYEQYFGPGTRLTVT.

This clonotype was counted ten times or more. The chain employs TRBV7-2 and TRBJ1-6; 7 bases are a match to TRBD1. The CDR3 has 15 amino acids. V dropped 5 bases and J dropped 3; count of bases not matched to a gene: 4. Germline V CDR1 and CDR2: SGHTA, FQGNSA. The CDR3 DNA follows: TGTGCCAGCAGCCCGACAGGGAACTATAATTCACCCCTCCACTTT. Translated, it gives CASSPTGNYNSPLHF.

This chain joins TRBV7-2 and TRBJ1-2; TRBD1 is a possible D gene (5 bases). Trimming stripped 3 bases from V and 3 bases from J, with 8 bases between. Germline CDR1 is SGHTA and CDR2 is FQGNSA. This CDR3 has 13 residues. For the CDR3, the DNA is TGTGCCAGCAGCTTGACAGCTTACTATGGCTACACCTTC. It encodes CASSLTAYYGYTF.

Of note for this clonotype: The CDR3 does not close with the conserved phenylalanine or tryptophan, likely indicating a read error. This chain connects TRBV7-2 to TRBJ2-7; the match to TRBD1 covers 10 bases. Looked up from germline, CDR1 is SGHTA and CDR2 is FQGNSA. The length of the CDR3 is 15 residues. Losses at the gene ends were 5 bases for V and 3 bases for J; bases not matched to a gene: 7. In DNA form, the CDR3 reads TGTGCCAGCAGCGGTCAGACAGGGGGCCGCTACGAGCAGTACCTC. Translated, it gives CASSGQTGGRYEQYL.

The chain employs TRBV18 and TRBJ2-7; weak D call: TRBD2 (5 bases). The CDR3 spans 15 residues. From germline, CDR1 is KGHSH and CDR2 LQKENI. Trimming removed 3 bases from V and 2 bases from J, with 14 bases in between. CDR3 coding DNA: TGTGCCAGCTCACCGCGCCTCAGCGGAACCTACGAGCAGTACTTC. It codes for CASSPRLSGTYEQYF. The variable domain in full, with the rest retrieved from reference TRBV18 and TRBJ2-7, is NAGVMQNPRHLVRRRGQEARLRCSPMKGHSHVYWYRQLPEEGLKFMVYLQKENIIDESGMPKERFSAEFPKEGPSILRIQQVVRGDSAAYFCASSPRLSGTYEQYFGPGTRLTVT.

This clonotype was counted between two and nine times. This sequence joins TRBV27 and TRBJ2-5; TRBD2 aligns across 8 bases. The junction had 8 bases not matched to a gene; V was cut back by 6 bases and J by 5 bases. This CDR3 has 14 amino acids. Germline V lookup: CDR1 MNHEY, CDR2 SMNVEV (reference sequence). The CDR3 here is CASRLAGLGETQYF. The CDR3 nucleotides read TGTGCCAGCAGGCTAGCGGGTCTCGGGGAGACCCAGTACTTC.

This clonotype came up a few times. This chain connects TRBV4-2 to TRBJ2-3; 10 positions agree with TRBD2. The J segment lost 0 bases and the V segment lost 1 base, leaving 7 bases of the junction unmatched. This CDR3 has 18 residues. Germline CDR1 is LGHNA and CDR2 is YNFKEQ. This chain's CDR3 is CASSQVEVAGGSTDTQYF. In nucleotides, the CDR3 is TGTGCCAGCAGCCAAGTCGAGGTAGCGGGGGGAAGCACAGATACGCAGTATTTT.

J is TRBJ2-1 and V is TRBV5-1; 7 nucleotides match TRBD2. This CDR3 has 13 residues. The junction had 5 bases not matched to a gene; V was cut back by 1 base and J by 10 bases. CDR1 is SGHRS and CDR2 is YFSETQ in the germline V gene. CDR3 DNA sequence: TGCGCCAGCAGCTTGCGGGGGGATTGGGAGCAGTTCTTC. Its protein product is CASSLRGDWEQFF.

This clonotype was seen ten or more times. The V gene is TRBV11-1, the J gene TRBJ2-1, with D maybe TRBD1 (5 bases). This CDR3 is 14 amino acids long. Per germline, CDR1 SGHAT and CDR2 FQDESV (reference sequence). V was trimmed by 0 bases and J by 6 bases, leaving 9 bases between them. CDR3 region: CASSLARVGNEQFF. DNA for the CDR3: TGTGCCAGCAGCTTAGCCAGGGTCGGCAATGAGCAGTTCTTC.

This clonotype was seen more than once but under ten times. The chain couples TRBV6-2 or TRBV6-3 to TRBJ2-7, with a possible D match to TRBD1 (5 bases). The CDR3 has 14 amino acids. Germline lookup yields CDR1 MNHEY and CDR2 SVGEGT. V lost 7 bases and J 2 bases, leaving 15 bases between the germline ends. CDR3 amino acids: CASNKARVAYEQYF. The CDR3 nucleotides read TGTGCCAGCAACAAAGCCAGGGTCGCCTACGAGCAGTACTTC.

The V call is TRBV5-1, the J call TRBJ2-7, with 7 bases identical to TRBD1. Germline CDR1 and CDR2: SGHRS and YFSETQ. The CDR3 runs to 15 residues. V gave up 0 bases and J gave up 0 bases; unmatched junction bases: 3. CDR3 in amino acids: CASSLEPGGSYEQYF. CDR3 nucleotides: TGCGCCAGCAGCTTGGAGCCAGGGGGCTCCTACGAGCAGTACTTC.

This clonotype was picked up a small number of times. The chain has TRBV7-2 and TRBJ2-2; no definite D call. V lost 2 bases and J 3 bases, leaving 7 bases between the germline ends. The CDR3 has 14 amino acids. Germline CDR1 SGHTA, CDR2 FQGNSA. Written as DNA, the CDR3 is TGTGCCAGCAGCTTAAAGGTTTACACCGGGGAGCTGTTTTTT. It encodes CASSLKVYTGELFF.

The chain uses TRBV7-2 and TRBJ2-1; D call uncertain. V was trimmed by 2 bases and J by 4 bases, leaving 6 bases between them. The CDR3 length is 13 residues. Germline CDR1 and CDR2: SGHTA and FQGNSA. The CDR3 sequence is CASSLQMYNEQFF. The DNA of the CDR3 is TGTGCCAGCAGCTTACAGATGTACAATGAGCAGTTCTTC.

This clonotype occurred a few times. The chain carries TRBV20-1 and TRBJ2-5; either TRBD1 or TRBD2 may supply D (7 bases each). The length of the CDR3 is 12 residues. Trimming took off 5 bases at V and 5 bases at J, with 12 bases between the two ends. Germline lookup yields CDR1 DFQATT and CDR2 SNEGSKA (reference sequence). The CDR3 coding sequence is TGCAGTGCTCAGCAGGGGGGGGAGACCCAGTACTTC. Translating it yields CSAQQGGETQYF.

This clonotype occurred many times. This sequence joins TRBV7-8 and TRBJ2-1; D might be TRBD2 (6 bases). This CDR3 is built from 14 residues. CDR1 and CDR2 from the germline V gene are SGHVS and FQNEAQ. The V end lost 6 bases, the J end lost 3 bases, and 12 bases lay between the germline ends. As DNA, the CDR3 is TGTGCCAGCAGTTATACTAGCAACTACAATGAGCAGTTCTTC. This codes for CASSYTSNYNEQFF.

The V gene is TRBV25-1, the J gene TRBJ2-4; D gene unclear. This CDR3 region has 13 residues. CDR1 and CDR2 (germline): MGHDK, SYGVNS. V was pared by 10 bases and J by 6 bases, with 16 bases between. This CDR3 reads CATRSSSLNIQYF. CDR3 nucleotide sequence: TGTGCCACCCGCTCATCCTCCTTAAACATTCAGTACTTC. The entire variable domain, with the rest obtained from reference TRBV25-1 and TRBJ2-4, is as follows: EADIYQTPRYLVIGTGKKITLECSQTMGHDKMYWYQQDPGMELHLIHYSYGVNSTEKGDLSSESTVSRIRTEHFPLTLESARPSHTSQYLCATRSSSLNIQYFGAGTRLSVL.

V is TRBV6-2 or TRBV6-3 and J is TRBJ2-1, with 7 positions matching TRBD2. The CDR3 is 14 residues long. The ends lost 1 base at V and 6 bases at J; junction bases unmatched: 3. Germline V CDR1 and CDR2: MNHEY, SVGEGT. The CDR3 spells CASSYFREGNEQFF. The CDR3 bases are TGTGCCAGCAGTTACTTCAGGGAGGGCAATGAGCAGTTCTTC.

The gene calls are TRBV10-3 and TRBJ2-1, with 7 positions matching TRBD1. The V segment lost 10 bases and the J segment 2 bases; nucleotides outside the gene matches: 8. This CDR3 spans 14 amino acids. Germline V gene sequence: CDR1 ENHRY, CDR2 SYGVKD. CDR3 amino acids: CATVGQATYNEQFF. The CDR3 bases are TGTGCCACGGTCGGACAGGCCACCTACAATGAGCAGTTCTTC.